Sequencing of this TCR beta chain was carried out in a study of T cell repertoires in cytomegalovirus infection. Looking at the study overall: It was recently identified HLA-C-restricted and well-studied HLA-B-restricted CMV epitopes that the study used. Study-wide results and caveats: HLA-C-restricted, CMV-specific TCR beta clonotypes were dominant ex vivo.

TCRdb recomputed calls from the reads with MiXCR, one row per CDR3 protein. The table lists some 200,000 distinct CDR3 sequences, approximately 38% of them singletons, with 59% in the top ten. This clonotype was seen many times. Its antigen is unidentified. The CDR3 loop spans 14 amino acids. J gave up 3 bases and V 5 bases, and 5 bases lay outside the gene matches. Germline assignment: CDR1 SGHAT and CDR2 FQDESV (reference sequence). The rearrangement joins TRBV11-1 to TRBJ2-7; 9 bases are shared with TRBD1. The sequence came from a human donor in good health (CMV status not recorded). Some clones in this sample may be carry-over from other donors' samples. The material was CD8+ T cells from cultured PBMCs, obtained from culture after CMV antigen stimulation. CDR3 protein: CASSPPGQGYEQYF. The CDR3 DNA reads as TGTGCCAGCAGCCCACCGGGACAGGGCTACGAGCAGTACTTC.